The T cell receptor (beta chain) described here comes from a study of shared clonotypes between healthy human individuals. Trimming stripped 4 bases from V and 1 base from J, with 17 bases between. Looked up from germline, CDR1 is LGHNA and CDR2 is YSLEER. CDR3 size: 16 residues. Across several immunoSEQ plates, the genomic DNA of each subset was split evenly. Assay used: immunoSEQ multiplex PCR; TCRdb lists only in-frame clones, some missing. The sample shows roughly 480,000 clones, 79% of them seen only once. Sequences were obtained from PBMCs. The chain recombines TRBV4-3 with TRBJ2-7, with D maybe TRBD1 (5 bases). The TCR originated in a middle-aged woman in good health. Some clones in this sample may be carry-over from other donors' samples. Here the CDR3 DNA reads TGCGCCAGCAGCCTCATCTTCGCAGGGTGGTCCTACGAGCAGTACTTC. It encodes CASSLIFAGWSYEQYF.